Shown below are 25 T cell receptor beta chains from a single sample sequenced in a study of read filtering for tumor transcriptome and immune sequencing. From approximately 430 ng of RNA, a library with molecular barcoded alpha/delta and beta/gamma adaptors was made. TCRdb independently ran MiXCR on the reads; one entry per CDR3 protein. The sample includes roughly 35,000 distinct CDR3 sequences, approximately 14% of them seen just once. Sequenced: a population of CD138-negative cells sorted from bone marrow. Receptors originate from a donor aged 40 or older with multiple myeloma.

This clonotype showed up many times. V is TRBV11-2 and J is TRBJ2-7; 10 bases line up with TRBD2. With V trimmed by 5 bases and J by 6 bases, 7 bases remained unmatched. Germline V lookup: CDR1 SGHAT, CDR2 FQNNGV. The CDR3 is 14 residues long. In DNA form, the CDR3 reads TGTGCCAGCAGCCCCAGCGGGAGGGTTAGCGAGCAGTACTTC. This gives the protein CASSPSGRVSEQYF. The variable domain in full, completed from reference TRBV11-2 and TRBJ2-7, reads EAGVAQSPRYKIIEKRQSVAFWCNPISGHATLYWYQQILGQGPKLLIQFQNNGVVDDSQLPKDRFSAERLKGVDSTLKIQPAKLEDSAVYLCASSPSGRVSEQYFGPGTRLTVT.

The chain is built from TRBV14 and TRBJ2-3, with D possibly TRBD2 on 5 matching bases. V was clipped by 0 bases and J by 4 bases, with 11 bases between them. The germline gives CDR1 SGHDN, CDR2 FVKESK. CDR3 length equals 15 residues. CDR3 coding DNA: TGTGCCAGCAGCCAAGAGTCCGGGGTGGCAGATACGCAGTATTTT. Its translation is CASSQESGVADTQYF.

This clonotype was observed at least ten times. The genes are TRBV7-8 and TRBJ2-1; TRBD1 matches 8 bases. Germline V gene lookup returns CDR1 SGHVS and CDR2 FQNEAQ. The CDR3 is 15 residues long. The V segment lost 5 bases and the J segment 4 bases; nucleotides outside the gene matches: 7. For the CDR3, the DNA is TGTGCCAGCAGCCCAACCTGGACAGGGTACAATGAGCAGTTCTTC. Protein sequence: CASSPTWTGYNEQFF.

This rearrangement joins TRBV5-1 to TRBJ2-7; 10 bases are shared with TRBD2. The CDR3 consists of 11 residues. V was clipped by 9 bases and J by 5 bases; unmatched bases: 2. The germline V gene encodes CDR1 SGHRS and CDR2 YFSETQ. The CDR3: CAKTSGNEQYF. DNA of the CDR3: TGCGCCAAAACTAGCGGGAACGAGCAGTACTTC.

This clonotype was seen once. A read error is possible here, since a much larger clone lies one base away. The CDR3 DNA follows: TGTGCCACCAGTGATCCTGGACAGGGTCCTCGTGAGCTGCTTTTT. It is translated as CATSDPGQGPRELLF. The chain uses TRBV24-1 and TRBJ2-2; 8 bases map to TRBD1. The CDR3 is 15 amino acids. The germline CDR1 and CDR2 sequences are KGHDR and SFDVKD.

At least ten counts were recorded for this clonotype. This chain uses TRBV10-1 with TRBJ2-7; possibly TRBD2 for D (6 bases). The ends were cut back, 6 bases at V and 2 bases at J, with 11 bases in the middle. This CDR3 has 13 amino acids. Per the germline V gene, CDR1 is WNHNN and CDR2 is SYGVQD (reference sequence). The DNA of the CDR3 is TGCGCCAGCAGCGCGGGGCCAACCTACGAGCAGTACTTC. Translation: CASSAGPTYEQYF.

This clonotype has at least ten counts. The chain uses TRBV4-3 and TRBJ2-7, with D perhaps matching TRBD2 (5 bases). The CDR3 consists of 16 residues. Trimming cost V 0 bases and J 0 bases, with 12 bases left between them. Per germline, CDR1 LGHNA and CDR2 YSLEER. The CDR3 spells CASSQDFPGSSYEQYF. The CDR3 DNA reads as TGCGCCAGCAGCCAAGACTTCCCGGGATCCTCCTACGAGCAGTACTTC.

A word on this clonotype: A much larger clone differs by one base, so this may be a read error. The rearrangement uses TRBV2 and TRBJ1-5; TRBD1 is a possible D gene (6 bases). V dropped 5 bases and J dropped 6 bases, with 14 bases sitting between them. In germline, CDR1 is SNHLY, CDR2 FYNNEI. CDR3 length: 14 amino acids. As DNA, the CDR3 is TGTGCCAGCAGTCGAAGCAGGGGCAGTCAGCCCCAGCATTTT. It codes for CASSRSRGSQPQHF.

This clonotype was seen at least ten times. DNA of the CDR3: TGTGCCAGCAGCCGTGCGGTTGCAACTAATGAAAAACTGTTTTTT. It is translated as CASSRAVATNEKLFF. This rearrangement joins TRBV7-2 to TRBJ1-4; D uncertain. The CDR3 runs 15 residues. V was clipped by 5 bases and J by 0 bases, with 10 bases between them. Germline CDR1 SGHTA, CDR2 FQGNSA.

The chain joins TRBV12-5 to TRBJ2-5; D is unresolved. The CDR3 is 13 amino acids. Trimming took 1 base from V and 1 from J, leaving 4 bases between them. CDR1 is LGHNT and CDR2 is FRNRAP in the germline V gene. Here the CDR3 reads CASGLDIQETQYF. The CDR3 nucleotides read TGTGCTAGTGGTTTGGACATCCAAGAGACCCAGTACTTC. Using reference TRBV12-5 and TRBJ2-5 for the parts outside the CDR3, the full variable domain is DARVTQTPRHKVTEMGQEVTMRCQPILGHNTVFWYRQTMMQGLELLAYFRNRAPLDDSGMPKDRFSAEMPDATLATLKIQPSEPRDSAVYFCASGLDIQETQYFGPGTRLLVL.

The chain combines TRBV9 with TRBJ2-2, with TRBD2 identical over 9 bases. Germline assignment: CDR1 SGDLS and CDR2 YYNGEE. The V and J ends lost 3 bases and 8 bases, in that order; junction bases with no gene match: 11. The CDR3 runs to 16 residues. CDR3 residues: CASSARGLAKGGELFF. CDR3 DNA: TGTGCCAGCAGCGCCAGGGGACTAGCTAAAGGTGGGGAGCTGTTTTTT.

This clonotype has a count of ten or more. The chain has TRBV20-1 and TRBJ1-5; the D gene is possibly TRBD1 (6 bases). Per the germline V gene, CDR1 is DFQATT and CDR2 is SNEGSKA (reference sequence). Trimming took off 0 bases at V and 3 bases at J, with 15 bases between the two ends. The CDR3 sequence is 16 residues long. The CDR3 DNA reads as TGCAGTGCTAGAGATCCCAGGGGAAAGGTCAATCAGCCCCAGCATTTT. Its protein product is CSARDPRGKVNQPQHF.

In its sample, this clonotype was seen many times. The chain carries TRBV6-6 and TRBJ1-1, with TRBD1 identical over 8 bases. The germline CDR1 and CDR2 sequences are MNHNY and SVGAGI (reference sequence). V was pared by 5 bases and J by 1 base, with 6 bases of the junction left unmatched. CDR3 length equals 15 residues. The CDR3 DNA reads TGTGCCAGCAGTACAGGACAGGGCCAGAACACTGAAGCTTTCTTT. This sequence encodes CASSTGQGQNTEAFF.

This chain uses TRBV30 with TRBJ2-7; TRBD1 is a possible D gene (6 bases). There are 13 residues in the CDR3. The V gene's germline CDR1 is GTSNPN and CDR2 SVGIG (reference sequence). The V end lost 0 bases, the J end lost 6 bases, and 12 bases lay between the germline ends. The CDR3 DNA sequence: TGTGCCTGGAGTGTAGCAGGGGAAGGCGAGCAGTACTTC. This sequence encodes CAWSVAGEGEQYF.

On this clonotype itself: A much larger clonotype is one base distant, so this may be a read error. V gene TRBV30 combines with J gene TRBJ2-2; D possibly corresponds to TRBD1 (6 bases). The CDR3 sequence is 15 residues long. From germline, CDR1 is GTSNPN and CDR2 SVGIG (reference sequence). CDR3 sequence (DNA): TGTGCCTGGGAGAACCGGGACAAGAACATCGGGGAGCTGTTTTTT. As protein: CAWENRDKNIGELFF.

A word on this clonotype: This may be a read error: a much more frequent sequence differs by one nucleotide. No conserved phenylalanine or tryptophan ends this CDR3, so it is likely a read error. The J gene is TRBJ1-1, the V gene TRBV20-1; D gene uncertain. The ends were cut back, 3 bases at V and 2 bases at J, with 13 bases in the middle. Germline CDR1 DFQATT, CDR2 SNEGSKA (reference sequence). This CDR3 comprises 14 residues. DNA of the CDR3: TGCAGTGCTAGCAAACAGCCAGAAAACACTGAAGCTTTCTTA. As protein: CSASKQPENTEAFL.

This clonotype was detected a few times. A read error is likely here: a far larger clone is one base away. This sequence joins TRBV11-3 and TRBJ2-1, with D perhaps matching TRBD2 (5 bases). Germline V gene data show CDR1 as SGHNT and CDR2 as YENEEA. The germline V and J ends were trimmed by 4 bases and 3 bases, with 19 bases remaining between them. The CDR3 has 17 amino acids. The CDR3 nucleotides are TGTGCCAGCAGCTCCCGCTCCCGCTCGGGGTTCTACAATGAGCAGTTCTTC. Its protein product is CASSSRSRSGFYNEQFF.

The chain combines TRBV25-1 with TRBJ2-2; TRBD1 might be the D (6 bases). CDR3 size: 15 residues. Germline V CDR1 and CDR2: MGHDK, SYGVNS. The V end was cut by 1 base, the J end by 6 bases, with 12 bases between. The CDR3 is CASSEFRGPPGELFF. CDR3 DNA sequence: TGTGCCAGCAGTGAATTCAGGGGTCCCCCCGGGGAGCTGTTTTTT. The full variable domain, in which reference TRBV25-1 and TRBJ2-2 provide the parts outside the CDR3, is EADIYQTPRYLVIGTGKKITLECSQTMGHDKMYWYQQDPGMELHLIHYSYGVNSTEKGDLSSESTVSRIRTEHFPLTLESARPSHTSQYLCASSEFRGPPGELFFGEGSRLTVL.

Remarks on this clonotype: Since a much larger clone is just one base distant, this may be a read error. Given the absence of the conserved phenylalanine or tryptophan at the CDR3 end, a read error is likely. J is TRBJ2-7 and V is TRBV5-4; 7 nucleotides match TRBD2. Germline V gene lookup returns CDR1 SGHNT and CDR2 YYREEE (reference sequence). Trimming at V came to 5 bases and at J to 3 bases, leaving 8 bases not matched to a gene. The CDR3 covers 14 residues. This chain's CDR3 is CASSSKRGGYEQYL. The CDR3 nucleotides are TGTGCCAGCAGTTCCAAGCGGGGCGGCTACGAGCAGTACCTC.

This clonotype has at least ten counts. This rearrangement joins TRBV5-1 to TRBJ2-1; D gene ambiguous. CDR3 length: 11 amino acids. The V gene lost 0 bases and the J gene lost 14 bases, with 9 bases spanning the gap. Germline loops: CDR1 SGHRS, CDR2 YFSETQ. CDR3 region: CASSLAGAEFF. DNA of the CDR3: TGCGCCAGCAGCTTGGCCGGAGCCGAGTTCTTC.

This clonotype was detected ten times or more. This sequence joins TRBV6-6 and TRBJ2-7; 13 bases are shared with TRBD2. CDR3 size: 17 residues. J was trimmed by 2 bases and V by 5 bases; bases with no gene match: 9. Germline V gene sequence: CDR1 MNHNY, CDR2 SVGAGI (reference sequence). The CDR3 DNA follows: TGTGCCAGCAGTCCAGGACTAGCGGGAGCCGGCCCCTACGAGCAGTACTTC. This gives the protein CASSPGLAGAGPYEQYF.

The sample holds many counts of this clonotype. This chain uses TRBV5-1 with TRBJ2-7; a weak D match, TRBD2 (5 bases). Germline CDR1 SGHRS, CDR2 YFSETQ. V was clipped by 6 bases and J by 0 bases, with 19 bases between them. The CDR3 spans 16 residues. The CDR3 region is CASNLGVTVYSYEQYF. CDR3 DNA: TGCGCCAGCAATCTGGGAGTAACAGTCTACTCCTACGAGCAGTACTTC. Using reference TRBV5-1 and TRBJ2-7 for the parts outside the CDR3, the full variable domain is KAGVTQTPRYLIKTRGQQVTLSCSPISGHRSVSWYQQTPGQGLQFLFEYFSETQRNKGNFPGRFSGRQFSNSRSEMNVSTLELGDSALYLCASNLGVTVYSYEQYFGPGTRLTVT.

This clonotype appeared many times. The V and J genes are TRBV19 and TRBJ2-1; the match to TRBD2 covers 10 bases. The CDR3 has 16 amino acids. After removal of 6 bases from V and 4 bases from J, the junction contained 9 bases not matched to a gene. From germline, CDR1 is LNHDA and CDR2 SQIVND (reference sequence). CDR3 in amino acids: CASSISGLAKYNEQFF. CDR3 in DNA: TGTGCCAGTAGCATCTCGGGACTAGCGAAATACAATGAGCAGTTCTTC.

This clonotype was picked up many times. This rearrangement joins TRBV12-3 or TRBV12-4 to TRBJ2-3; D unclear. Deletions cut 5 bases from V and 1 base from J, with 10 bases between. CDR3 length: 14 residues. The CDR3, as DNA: TGTGCCAGCAGTCAACATGGGGGCACAGATACGCAGTATTTT. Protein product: CASSQHGGTDTQYF.

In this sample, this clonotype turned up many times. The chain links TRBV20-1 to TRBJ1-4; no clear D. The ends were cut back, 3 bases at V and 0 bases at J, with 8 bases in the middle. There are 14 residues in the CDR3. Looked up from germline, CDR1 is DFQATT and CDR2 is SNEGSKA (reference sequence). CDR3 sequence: CSASREATNEKLFF. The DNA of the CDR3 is TGCAGTGCTAGTCGGGAGGCAACTAATGAAAAACTGTTTTTT.